Listed here are 24 T cell receptor beta chains from one sample, sequenced in a study of cytomegalovirus exposure and HLA in healthy donors. 60 Vbeta and 13 Jbeta primers were used in PCR. The repertoire was sequenced with immunoSEQ multiplex PCR; TCRdb's copy has only in-frame clones and lacks some. The table has around 210,000 clones, just under 80% seen once. The sequencing sample was made of PBMCs. These receptors came from a boy aged 10-17 years in good health and CMV-seronegative.

This chain connects TRBV7-2 to TRBJ2-5; 9 bases are a match to TRBD2. Germline V gene lookup returns CDR1 SGHTA and CDR2 FQGNSA. CDR3 length equals 16 residues. V gave up 5 bases and J gave up 5 bases; unmatched junction bases: 12. The CDR3 bases are TGTGCCAGCAGCCCGGAGGGCGGGAGGGGTTTCGAGACCCAGTACTTC. This translates into CASSPEGGRGFETQYF.

The chain links TRBV7-8 to TRBJ2-3, with a tentative D call TRBD2 (5 bases). Trimming shortened V by 2 bases and J by 8 bases, and 23 bases separated the two germline ends. The CDR3 is made up of 17 amino acids. Germline loops: CDR1 SGHVS, CDR2 FQNEAQ. CDR3 bases: TGTGCCAGCAGCTTATTTAGGATTGGGCAGGCTGAGGGTACGCAGTATTTT. This sequence encodes CASSLFRIGQAEGTQYF.

The J gene is TRBJ1-3, the V gene TRBV9; a possible D gene is TRBD1 (6 bases). Trimming took off 2 bases at V and 3 bases at J, with 21 bases between the two ends. Germline V gene data show CDR1 as SGDLS and CDR2 as YYNGEE. The CDR3 runs 18 residues. The CDR3 coding sequence is TGTGCCAGCAGCGTCGACCGACCAGGGGCCCACTTTGGAAACACCATATATTTT. Translating gives CASSVDRPGAHFGNTIYF.

This clone occurred a few times. The CDR3 spells CASSPSGGLSNYGYTF. In DNA, the CDR3 is TGTGCCAGCTCACCTTCAGGGGGCCTGTCTAACTATGGCTACACCTTC. The rearrangement joins TRBV18 to TRBJ1-2; 8 positions match TRBD1. V was clipped by 3 bases and J by 0 bases; unmatched bases: 6. CDR1 is KGHSH, CDR2 LQKENI, per germline. CDR3 length: 16 amino acids.

This chain joins TRBV18 and TRBJ2-5; the D is unclear. The V gene lost 4 bases and the J gene lost 12 bases, with 15 bases spanning the gap. The CDR3 totals 12 residues. Germline-derived CDR1 and CDR2 are KGHSH and LQKENI. In DNA, the CDR3 is TGTGCCAGCTCACGAGGAACGGAAACTGAGTACTTC. Residues: CASSRGTETEYF.

CDR3 region: CASSVGSGEINTEAFF. DNA of the CDR3: TGTGCCAGCAGCGTAGGTTCCGGGGAGATAAACACTGAAGCTTTCTTT. The chain recombines TRBV9 with TRBJ1-1; no clear D. The CDR3 length is 16 residues. Germline values: CDR1 SGDLS, CDR2 YYNGEE. The V end lost 0 bases, the J end lost 2 bases, and 14 bases lay between the germline ends.

The chain is built from TRBV5-1 and TRBJ2-2; TRBD1 is a possible D gene (5 bases). From germline, CDR1 is SGHRS and CDR2 YFSETQ. There are 14 residues in the CDR3. V lost 1 base to trimming and J lost 7 bases, with 11 bases between them. CDR3 coding DNA: TGCGCCAGCAGCTTGACCCAGGGCGTCGGGGAGCTGTTTTTT. This gives the protein CASSLTQGVGELFF.

The table lists this clone with a few counts. Other nucleotide sequences in the sample specify the same CDR3. V is TRBV5-4 and J is TRBJ1-1; the D gene is possibly TRBD1 (5 bases). This CDR3 is 14 amino acids long. The germline gives CDR1 SGHNT, CDR2 YYREEE (reference sequence). V dropped 0 bases and J dropped 1 base, with 7 bases sitting between them. CDR3 coding DNA: TGTGCCAGCAGCTTGGACAGGAGGAACACTGAAGCTTTCTTT. It encodes CASSLDRRNTEAFF.

The chain joins TRBV27 to TRBJ2-1; D is unclear. V lost 10 bases to trimming and J lost 6 bases, with 13 bases between them. The germline CDR1 and CDR2 sequences are MNHEY and SMNVEV (reference sequence). The CDR3 spans 12 residues. CDR3 sequence (DNA): TGTGCCATCCACACCACCCCCAATGAGCAGTTCTTC. This sequence encodes CAIHTTPNEQFF.

The rearrangement links TRBV11-3 to TRBJ2-2, with 7 positions matching TRBD1. This CDR3 has 15 amino acids. V lost 3 bases and J lost 0; bases outside the gene matches: 1. Germline V gene data show CDR1 as SGHNT and CDR2 as YENEEA. CDR3 amino acids: CASSLGTANTGELFF. As DNA, the CDR3 is TGTGCCAGCAGCTTGGGGACAGCGAACACCGGGGAGCTGTTTTTT. The full variable domain, its missing parts supplied by reference TRBV11-3 and TRBJ2-2, is EAGVVQSPRYKIIEKKQPVAFWCNPISGHNTLYWYLQNLGQGPELLIRYENEEAVDDSQLPKDRFSAERLKGVDSTLKIQPAELGDSAVYLCASSLGTANTGELFFGEGSRLTVL.

This chain joins TRBV29-1 and TRBJ2-7, with D possibly being TRBD2 (5 bases). The CDR3 extends over 14 amino acids. The germline V and J ends were trimmed by 7 bases and 2 bases, with 18 bases remaining between them. The germline CDR1 and CDR2 sequences are SQVTM and ANQGSEA. The DNA of the CDR3 is TGCAGCGCTTGTGCCGGGATATCGCCCTACGAGCAGTACTTC. This gives the protein CSACAGISPYEQYF.

The chain employs TRBV11-3 and TRBJ1-2; TRBD1 aligns across 7 bases. The germline gives CDR1 SGHNT, CDR2 YENEEA. The V segment lost 5 bases and the J segment 7 bases; nucleotides outside the gene matches: 7. The length of the CDR3 is 13 residues. The CDR3 region is CASSPDRAGGYTF. CDR3 nucleotides: TGTGCCAGCAGCCCTGACAGGGCCGGTGGCTACACCTTC.

The CDR3 loop is CASSIARAGANVLTF. The CDR3 DNA reads as TGTGCCAGTAGTATAGCCAGGGCTGGGGCCAACGTCCTGACTTTC. This chain links TRBV19 with TRBJ2-6; D is perhaps TRBD1 (5 bases). The CDR3 has 15 residues. The germline V gene has CDR1 LNHDA and CDR2 SQIVND (reference sequence). Trimming took 1 base from V and 2 from J, leaving 6 bases between them.

J is TRBJ2-3 and V is TRBV25-1; D is possibly TRBD1 (6 bases). CDR1 and CDR2 from the germline V gene are MGHDK and SYGVNS. The CDR3 loop spans 14 amino acids. Trimming took off 3 bases at V and 8 bases at J, with 15 bases between the two ends. The CDR3 DNA is TGTGCCAGCAGTGATCCACGGACAGTCTCTACGCAGTATTTT. This sequence encodes CASSDPRTVSTQYF. Using reference TRBV25-1 and TRBJ2-3 for the parts outside the CDR3, the full variable domain is EADIYQTPRYLVIGTGKKITLECSQTMGHDKMYWYQQDPGMELHLIHYSYGVNSTEKGDLSSESTVSRIRTEHFPLTLESARPSHTSQYLCASSDPRTVSTQYFGPGTRLTVL.

The rearrangement links TRBV5-4 to TRBJ1-1; 8 nucleotides match TRBD1. Trimming cost V 3 bases and J 3 bases; bases outside gene matches: 10. The length of the CDR3 is 16 residues. The germline CDR1 and CDR2 sequences are SGHNT and YYREEE (reference sequence). CDR3 sequence: CASSSGQGIGDTEAFF. The CDR3 region has the DNA TGTGCCAGCAGCTCTGGACAGGGAATTGGGGACACTGAAGCTTTCTTT.

This rearrangement joins TRBV29-1 to TRBJ1-1; D gene unclear. CDR1 and CDR2 from the germline V gene are SQVTM and ANQGSEA. The CDR3 contains 11 residues. The DNA of the CDR3 is TGCACCGTGGCCAGAGGCACTGAAGCTTTCTTT. Translation gives CTVARGTEAFF.

Only a few counts were recorded for this clone. The junction does not match germline at one end; this may be a read error. The chain is built from TRBV7-9 and TRBJ2-7; 7 positions agree with TRBD1. Per the germline V gene, CDR1 is SEHNR and CDR2 is FQNEAQ (reference sequence). This CDR3 has 14 amino acids. The CDR3, as DNA: TGTTCCAGCAGCTTAGCACAGGGGTCCTACGAGCAGTACTTC. Its translation: CSSSLAQGSYEQYF.

V usage is TRBV10-2 and J usage is TRBJ2-7, with TRBD2 identical over 7 bases. The CDR3 is made up of 14 amino acids. Losses at the gene ends were 5 bases for V and 4 bases for J; bases not matched to a gene: 8. CDR1 is WSHSY and CDR2 is SAAADI in the germline V gene. The CDR3 protein is CASSRPGREYEQYF. CDR3 DNA sequence: TGCGCCAGCAGTAGGCCAGGGAGGGAATACGAGCAGTACTTC.

The V and J genes are TRBV5-1 and TRBJ2-5, with D perhaps matching TRBD1 (5 bases). The CDR3 contains 17 residues. V lost 0 bases and J lost 2, with 17 bases in between. Germline assignment: CDR1 SGHRS and CDR2 YFSETQ. The DNA of the CDR3 is TGCGCCAGCAGCTTGGTTGGTGTTTGGGGCGGACAAGAGACCCAGTACTTC. Residues: CASSLVGVWGGQETQYF.

V usage is TRBV9 and J usage is TRBJ2-1; tentative D call: TRBD2 (6 bases). Germline assignment: CDR1 SGDLS and CDR2 YYNGEE. V was pared by 4 bases and J by 7 bases, with 24 bases between. This CDR3 has 17 amino acids. For the CDR3, the DNA is TGTGCCAGCAGCCCCACGGGTGGGGGATGGGGAGGTAATGAGCAGTTCTTC. Encoded protein: CASSPTGGGWGGNEQFF.

For the CDR3, the DNA is TGTGCCAGCAGCTTGGAGGCAGGTATAACTGAAGCTTTCTTT. The encoded protein is CASSLEAGITEAFF. V and J are TRBV5-8 and TRBJ1-1; D not resolved. The CDR3 consists of 14 residues. The germline CDR1 and CDR2 sequences are SGHTS and YDEGEE. V lost 0 bases, J lost 5 bases, and 11 bases lay in between.

CDR3 residues: CAISGLAGDNEQFF. The CDR3 nucleotides read TGTGCCATCAGTGGACTAGCGGGAGATAATGAGCAGTTCTTC. V is TRBV10-3 and J is TRBJ2-1, with TRBD2 identical over 12 bases. With 4 bases clipped from V and 7 bases from J, the junction kept 2 bases outside the gene matches. Per the germline V gene, CDR1 is ENHRY and CDR2 is SYGVKD. The CDR3 runs to 14 residues.

DNA for the CDR3: TGTGCCAGCAGTCCCTTGGCAGGGGGCACTGAAGCTTTCTTT. Translated: CASSPLAGGTEAFF. The chain has TRBV27 and TRBJ1-1; 7 bases agree with TRBD1. Per germline, CDR1 MNHEY and CDR2 SMNVEV (reference sequence). CDR3 length equals 14 residues. The ends lost 5 bases at V and 4 bases at J; junction bases unmatched: 7.

This clone was counted a few times. The chain links TRBV4-2 to TRBJ2-7; D is undetermined. The germline CDR1 and CDR2 sequences are LGHNA and YNFKEQ. Trimming removed 0 bases from V and 4 bases from J, with 10 bases in between. The CDR3 covers 14 residues. CDR3 residues: CASSQDPVRYEQYF. The CDR3 coding sequence is TGTGCCAGCAGCCAAGATCCCGTACGGTACGAGCAGTACTTC.